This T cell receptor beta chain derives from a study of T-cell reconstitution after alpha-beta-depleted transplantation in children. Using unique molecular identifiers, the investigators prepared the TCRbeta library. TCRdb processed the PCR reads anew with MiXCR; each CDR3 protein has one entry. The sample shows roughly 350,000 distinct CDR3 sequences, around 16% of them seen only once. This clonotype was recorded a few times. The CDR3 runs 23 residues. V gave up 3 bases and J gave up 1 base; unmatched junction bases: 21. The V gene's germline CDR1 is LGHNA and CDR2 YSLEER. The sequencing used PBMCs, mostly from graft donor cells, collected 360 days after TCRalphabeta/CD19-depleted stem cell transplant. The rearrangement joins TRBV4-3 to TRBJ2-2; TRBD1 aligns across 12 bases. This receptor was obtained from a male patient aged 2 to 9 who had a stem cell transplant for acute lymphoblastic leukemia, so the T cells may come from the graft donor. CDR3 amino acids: CASSHSRDRGRLAGRGNTGELFF. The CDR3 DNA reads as TGCGCCAGCAGCCATTCCCGGGACAGGGGGCGTCTAGCGGGAAGGGGGAACACCGGGGAGCTGTTTTTT.